This entry features one TCR beta chain sequence. What it binds is unknown. V gave up 1 base and J gave up 6 bases, with 13 bases separating them. The CDR3 has 14 amino acids. Germline V gene sequence: CDR1 LGHDT, CDR2 YNNKEL (reference sequence). The sample comes from a study of post-analysis software for immune sequencing data. The overall study: Progressive-relapsing, secondary progressive and relapsing-remitting multiple sclerosis were among the disease courses included. General study results and limits: The F measure placed samples prepared in the same batch into strongly shared clusters. Controls had significantly higher normalized Chao1 diversity than multiple sclerosis patients. The study found TRBV5-6, TRBV5-1 and TRBV20-1 among five TRBV segments more frequent in patients than controls.

Researchers reported that TCR beta cDNA libraries carried unique molecular identifiers. cDNA molecules numbering roughly 0.5 million came from approximately 0.91 to 9.4 million T cells. Each CDR3 protein is one row after TCRdb ran MiXCR on the PCR reads. Among roughly 800,000 distinct CDR3 sequences, roughly half were seen once, and the ten largest hold about 4.5%. The chain employs TRBV3-1 and TRBJ2-7; a weak D match, TRBD2 (5 bases). The source of this sequence is a girl aged 5-17 years with multiple sclerosis. Source material: blood. The CDR3 DNA sequence: TGTGCCAGCAGCCAAGGATCGAGGGTCGCCGAGCAGTACTTC. Amino acid sequence: CASSQGSRVAEQYF.